The next 28 T cell receptor beta chains were all read from a single sample in a study of T cells in women clearing cervical HPV infection. Sequenced by immunoSEQ multiplex PCR; TCRdb stores in-frame clones only, minus some. This listing includes 31,000 or so clones. The specimen sequenced was blood buffy coat. These receptors originate from a woman between 18 and 70 years old with a cervical HPV16 infection that either progressed to CIN3+ or cleared (not recorded which).

For this clone: Coverage ceases 3 residues before the CDR3 finishes, and the germline J gene fills in the end. The chain joins TRBV7-2 to TRBJ2-7; TRBD2 agrees at 11 bases. CDR3 length: 14 amino acids. V was clipped by 4 bases and J by 1 base; unmatched bases: 0. Germline assignment: CDR1 SGHTA and CDR2 FQGNSA. The CDR3 bases that were read are TGTGCCAGCAGCTCTAGCGGGAGGTCCTACGAG. Encoded protein: CASSSSGRSYE. The full CDR3 reads CASSSSGRSYEQYF.

Details on this clone: The read stops 3 residues short of the end of the CDR3; the missing end is completed from the germline J gene. The chain recombines TRBV2 with TRBJ2-5, with 11 bases that match TRBD1. CDR3 length: 15 amino acids. Germline V gene lookup returns CDR1 SNHLY and CDR2 FYNNEI. The J segment lost 4 bases and the V segment lost 4 bases, leaving 5 bases of the junction unmatched. The CDR3 sequence: CASSGTGGVGETQYF. The CDR3 DNA, read in part, is TGTGCCAGCAGTGGGACAGGGGGCGTAGGAGAGACC.

As to this clone: The read stops 3 residues short of the end of the CDR3; the missing end is completed from the germline J gene. J is TRBJ2-3 and V is TRBV7-2; 11 bases are shared with TRBD1. V lost 4 bases and J lost 4; bases outside the gene matches: 4. Germline loops: CDR1 SGHTA, CDR2 FQGNSA. The CDR3 has 15 amino acids. The sequenced CDR3 bases are TGTGCCAGCAGCTCGGGACAGGGGGTGGCAGATACG. It encodes CASSSGQGVADT. The full-length CDR3 reads as CASSSGQGVADTQYF.

Points on this clone: The sequence runs out 3 residues before the end of the CDR3; the remainder is reconstructed from the germline J gene. The chain employs TRBV30 and TRBJ2-1; weak D call: TRBD2 (5 bases). Per germline, CDR1 GTSNPN and CDR2 SVGIG (reference sequence). The CDR3 runs to 11 residues. Deletions cut 3 bases from V and 6 bases from J, with 6 bases between. CDR3 protein: CAWRGLNEQFF. The covered CDR3 bases are TGTGCCTGGAGAGGACTCAATGAG.

Comment on this clone: The CDR3 end is not reached by the read, which stops 3 residues before it; the germline J gene fills it in. V usage is TRBV11-2 and J usage is TRBJ1-2; 9 nucleotides agree with TRBD1. Germline CDR1 is SGHAT and CDR2 is FQNNGV. This CDR3 comprises 15 residues. Incomplete CDR3 DNA: TGTGCCAGCAGCTCTTGGACAGGGGACGCGCGGGGG. It yields the protein CASSSWTGDARG. The full CDR3 protein is CASSSWTGDARGYTF. Variable domain in full (rest from reference TRBV11-2 and TRBJ1-2): EAGVAQSPRYKIIEKRQSVAFWCNPISGHATLYWYQQILGQGPKLLIQFQNNGVVDDSQLPKDRFSAERLKGVDSTLKIQPAKLEDSAVYLCASSSWTGDARGYTFGSGTRLTVV.

Comments on this clone: The read terminates 3 residues ahead of where the CDR3 ends, so the germline J gene completes it. The V gene is TRBV19, the J gene TRBJ1-1; D is possibly TRBD1 (5 bases). V gave up 6 bases and J gave up 5 bases, with 25 bases separating them. In germline, CDR1 is LNHDA, CDR2 SQIVND (reference sequence). The CDR3 is 17 residues long. CDR3 amino acids: CASRVLGGATMETEAFF. The CDR3 bases that were read are TGTGCCAGTAGGGTTTTAGGAGGGGCCACCATGGAAACTGAA.

CDR3 DNA (partial): TGTGCCAGTAGTTATGGACAGGCGAGTAGAAAGACC. Its translation is CASSYGQASRKT. The full CDR3 protein is CASSYGQASRKTQYF. This rearrangement joins TRBV19 to TRBJ2-5, with 7 bases that match TRBD1. The CDR3 end is not reached by the read, which stops 3 residues before it; the germline J gene fills it in. This CDR3 is built from 15 residues. Germline loops: CDR1 LNHDA, CDR2 SQIVND (reference sequence). Germline trimming cut 5 bases from V and 6 bases from J; bases unmatched to any gene: 12.

As regards this clone: The CDR3 end is not reached by the read, which stops 3 residues before it; the germline J gene fills it in. The chain employs TRBV20-1 and TRBJ1-1; the D is unclear. The CDR3 is made up of 14 amino acids. Trimming took off 5 bases at V and 0 bases at J, with 13 bases between the two ends. Germline assignment: CDR1 DFQATT and CDR2 SNEGSKA (reference sequence). The DNA read from the CDR3 is TGCAGTGCTCCTAAGACATTTATGAACACTGAA. Amino acids: CSAPKTFMNTE. In full, the CDR3 is CSAPKTFMNTEAFF.

The sequenced part of the CDR3 DNA is TGTGCCAGCAGAGCCGGCGGGAATGTCTACGAG. Protein: CASRAGGNVYE. The entire CDR3 is CASRAGGNVYEQYF. V and J are TRBV2 and TRBJ2-7; a possible D gene is TRBD2 (6 bases). The read gets to within 3 residues of the CDR3 end, and the germline J gene fills in the rest. V lost 6 bases, J lost 3 bases, and 15 bases lay in between. Germline CDR1 reads SNHLY; CDR2 reads FYNNEI. The CDR3 spans 14 residues.

With respect to this clone: The sequenced fragment ends 3 residues before the CDR3 boundary, so the rest is inferred from the germline J gene. The J gene is TRBJ1-3, the V gene TRBV7-2; no clear D gene. The V end lost 1 base, the J end lost 7 bases, and 11 bases lay between the germline ends. This CDR3 contains 14 residues. Per germline, CDR1 SGHTA and CDR2 FQGNSA. CDR3 region: CASSLGAGSNTIYF. Partial CDR3 DNA: TGTGCCAGCAGCTTAGGTGCCGGTTCGAACACC.

Remarks on this clone: The read comes to an end 3 residues before the CDR3 does, leaving the germline J gene to fill in the end. The genes are TRBV6-1 and TRBJ2-7, with 7 bases aligning to TRBD1. The CDR3 extends over 14 amino acids. Germline CDR1 reads MNHNS; CDR2 reads SASEGT. V shed 1 base and J 1 base; nucleotides not matched to a gene: 1. The CDR3 loop reads CASSEGTGSYEQYF. Incomplete CDR3 DNA: TGTGCCAGCAGTGAAGGGACAGGATCCTACGAG.

Worth noting for this clone: The read halts 3 residues ahead of the CDR3 end, with the missing end drawn from the germline J gene. This chain connects TRBV15 to TRBJ2-2, with TRBD2 matching 8 bases. The CDR3 covers 15 residues. The V gene end was trimmed by 3 bases and the J gene end by 1 base; junction bases not matched to a gene: 1. The germline V gene has CDR1 LNHNV and CDR2 YYDKDF (reference sequence). CDR3 region: CATSRSGGNTGELFF. CDR3 bases read: TGTGCCACCAGCAGGAGCGGGGGGAACACCGGGGAG.

Note on this clone: With the read ending 3 residues before the CDR3 end, the germline J gene is used to fill in that end. This rearrangement joins TRBV28 to TRBJ1-1; D is possibly TRBD1 (6 bases). The CDR3 has 13 residues. Germline V gene lookup returns CDR1 MDHEN and CDR2 SYDVKM. Incomplete CDR3 DNA: TGTGCCAGCAGTACATCGACCGGGACAGAA. Its translation: CASSTSTGTE. The whole CDR3 sequence reads CASSTSTGTEAFF.

About this clone: From the germline J gene comes the end of the CDR3, since the read stops 3 residues before it. The rearrangement joins TRBV5-4 to TRBJ2-7; 7 bases fit TRBD2. Germline loops: CDR1 SGHNT, CDR2 YYREEE (reference sequence). The length of the CDR3 is 14 residues. The V gene end was trimmed by 2 bases and the J gene end by 5 bases; junction bases not matched to a gene: 7. The CDR3 region is CASSFGPGGDEQYF. The covered CDR3 bases are TGTGCCAGCAGCTTCGGTCCGGGGGGAGACGAG.

Of note for this clone: The read ends 3 residues shy of where the CDR3 ends; the end is completed using the germline J gene. V usage is TRBV12-3 or TRBV12-4 and J usage is TRBJ1-1, with a possible D match to TRBD1 (5 bases). V lost 3 bases to trimming and J lost 3 bases, with 11 bases between them. The CDR3 sequence is 14 residues long. CDR3 in amino acids: CASSLGQRHTEAFF. The CDR3 DNA, read in part, is TGTGCCAGCAGTTTGGGGCAGAGACACACTGAA.

Regarding this clone: Sequencing ends 3 residues short of the CDR3 end; the germline J gene provides the rest. The rearrangement joins TRBV5-1 to TRBJ2-7, with TRBD1 identical over 11 bases. The CDR3 consists of 15 residues. In germline, CDR1 is SGHRS, CDR2 YFSETQ. Losses at the gene ends were 4 bases for V and 5 bases for J; bases not matched to a gene: 8. The sequenced CDR3 bases are TGCGCCAGCAGCCTAGGGACAGGGGGGATTCACGAG. Translation: CASSLGTGGIHE. The CDR3 in its entirety is CASSLGTGGIHEQYF. Together with reference TRBV5-1 and TRBJ2-7, the CDR3 gives the full variable domain: KAGVTQTPRYLIKTRGQQVTLSCSPISGHRSVSWYQQTPGQGLQFLFEYFSETQRNKGNFPGRFSGRQFSNSRSEMNVSTLELGDSALYLCASSLGTGGIHEQYFGPGTRLTVT.

Note on this clone: The CDR3 end falls 3 residues outside the read, so it is completed with the germline J gene. The chain carries TRBV6-2 or TRBV6-3 and TRBJ1-1; 9 bases are shared with TRBD1. The germline gives CDR1 MNHEY, CDR2 SVGEGT. The CDR3 contains 13 residues. The CDR3 loop reads CASRGQGRSKAFF. Incomplete CDR3 DNA: TGTGCCAGCAGGGGACAGGGAAGGAGCAAA.

Concerning this clone: Read sequence stops 3 residues before the CDR3 end, and the germline J gene provides the missing end. This chain joins TRBV14 and TRBJ2-1; D remains ambiguous. Germline assignment: CDR1 SGHDN and CDR2 FVKESK. The CDR3 covers 14 residues. The ends were cut back, 5 bases at V and 3 bases at J, with 11 bases in the middle. The CDR3 loop is CASSMLLGYNEQFF. The CDR3 bases that were read are TGTGCCAGCAGCATGCTGCTCGGCTACAATGAG.

In regard to this clone: The missing CDR3 end, 3 residues past where the read stops, is filled in from the germline J gene. This chain links TRBV4-1 with TRBJ2-2; D is perhaps TRBD1 (5 bases). The germline V gene encodes CDR1 MGHRA and CDR2 YSYEKL. The V end was cut by 4 bases, the J end by 6 bases, with 18 bases between. This CDR3 contains 16 residues. The sequenced CDR3 bases are TGCGCCAGCAGCCCCTGGACACCTCTTGAGTCCGGGGAG. Its translation: CASSPWTPLESGE. From start to end, the CDR3 is CASSPWTPLESGELFF.

In the case of this clone: With the read ending 3 residues before the CDR3 end, the germline J gene is used to fill in that end. The chain carries TRBV30 and TRBJ2-2; TRBD1 might be the D (5 bases). V lost 0 bases to trimming and J lost 4 bases, with 18 bases between them. The germline V gene encodes CDR1 GTSNPN and CDR2 SVGIG (reference sequence). The length of the CDR3 is 17 residues. CDR3 residues: CAWSVLSGRVTTGELFF. CDR3 DNA, as far as it was read: TGTGCCTGGAGTGTACTATCGGGCAGGGTGACCACCGGGGAG. The variable domain in full, with the rest retrieved from reference TRBV30 and TRBJ2-2, is SQTIHQWPATLVQPVGSPLSLECTVEGTSNPNLYWYRQAAGRGLQLLFYSVGIGQISSEVPQNLSASRPQDRQFILSSKKLLLSDSGFYLCAWSVLSGRVTTGELFFGEGSRLTVL.

As to this clone: The read terminates 3 residues before the CDR3 end, so the remaining end is supplied by the germline J gene. The V call is TRBV6-2 or TRBV6-3, the J call TRBJ1-4; unclear D gene. This CDR3 comprises 14 residues. In germline, CDR1 is MNHEY, CDR2 SVGEGT. V lost 7 bases and J lost 8, with 17 bases in between. The CDR3 bases that were read are TGTGCCAGCACCACAAAAACCGAGAGGGAAAAA. Protein sequence: CASTTKTEREK. The whole CDR3 region reads CASTTKTEREKLFF.

On this clone itself: The CDR3 end is not reached by the read, which stops 3 residues before it; the germline J gene fills it in. The J gene is TRBJ2-7, the V gene TRBV20-1, with D perhaps TRBD2 (6 bases). The CDR3 is 12 residues long. V gave up 5 bases and J gave up 4 bases, with 12 bases separating them. The germline V gene has CDR1 DFQATT and CDR2 SNEGSKA (reference sequence). The CDR3: CSAGRDSYEQYF. The part of the CDR3 DNA that was read is TGCAGTGCTGGGCGGGACTCATACGAG.

Points on this clone: The read ends 3 residues shy of where the CDR3 ends; the end is completed using the germline J gene. The chain recombines TRBV5-4 with TRBJ2-1; 7 bases line up with TRBD2. CDR3 length: 15 residues. Germline V gene sequence: CDR1 SGHNT, CDR2 YYREEE (reference sequence). Trimming at V came to 7 bases and at J to 2 bases, leaving 9 bases not matched to a gene. The sequenced part of the CDR3 DNA is TGTGCCAGCCGGTTGGACCGGGGGGCCTACAATGAG. Amino acid sequence: CASRLDRGAYNE. The complete CDR3 sequence is CASRLDRGAYNEQFF.

About this clone itself: The read ends 3 residues before the CDR3 terminus; that terminus is restored from the germline J gene. The chain links TRBV20-1 to TRBJ1-1, with 7 bases matching TRBD1. The germline V gene has CDR1 DFQATT and CDR2 SNEGSKA (reference sequence). V lost 6 bases and J lost 3; bases outside the gene matches: 13. This CDR3 region has 15 residues. The CDR3 DNA, read in part, is TGCAGTGCACCCCGGGACAGTGGAGAGGACACTGAA. It codes for CSAPRDSGEDTE. The CDR3 in its entirety is CSAPRDSGEDTEAFF.

Incomplete CDR3 DNA: TGTGCCAGCAGCTCAATCTTAGCGGGGGGGCGATACGAG. It is translated as CASSSILAGGRYE. The complete CDR3 protein is CASSSILAGGRYEQYF. The rearrangement links TRBV13 to TRBJ2-7, with 11 nucleotides matching TRBD2. The CDR3 end lies 3 residues beyond the end of the read and is filled in from the germline J gene. The CDR3 has 16 residues. Germline values: CDR1 PRHDT, CDR2 FYEKMQ (reference sequence). J was trimmed by 4 bases and V by 4 bases; bases with no gene match: 9.

Notes on this clone: The CDR3 end is not reached by the read, which stops 3 residues before it; the germline J gene fills it in. This chain links TRBV7-9 with TRBJ2-3; D gene uncertain. Per the germline V gene, CDR1 is SEHNR and CDR2 is FQNEAQ (reference sequence). The V and J ends lost 5 bases and 6 bases respectively, with 9 bases between them. The CDR3 covers 12 residues. The CDR3 bases that were read are TGTGCCAGCAGCGTAGATTCTGATACG. Its protein product is CASSVDSDT. The CDR3 in its entirety is CASSVDSDTQYF.

With respect to this clone: Read data end 3 residues before the CDR3 end; the end is taken from the germline J gene. This chain connects TRBV13 to TRBJ1-1, with a possible D match to TRBD1 (5 bases). Germline V gene data show CDR1 as PRHDT and CDR2 as FYEKMQ (reference sequence). The CDR3 is made up of 14 amino acids. The DNA read from the CDR3 is TGTGCCAGCAGCTTAGTATTTGAGGGGTCGGGA. It specifies CASSLVFEGSG. The complete CDR3 reads CASSLVFEGSGAFF.

Turning to this clone: The sequence runs out 3 residues before the end of the CDR3; the remainder is reconstructed from the germline J gene. This rearrangement joins TRBV28 to TRBJ1-2, with a possible D match to TRBD1 (6 bases). The length of the CDR3 is 11 residues. V was cut by 10 bases and J by 3 bases, with 9 bases left in between. Germline values: CDR1 MDHEN, CDR2 SYDVKM. The CDR3 DNA, read in part, is TGTGCCACCACAGGGTACTATGGC. This sequence encodes CATTGYYG. In full, the CDR3 reads CATTGYYGYTF.